This entry lists 16 T cell receptor beta chains sequenced from one sample in a study of CD8 T cells in ankylosing spondylitis. Using its own MiXCR run on the 5' RACE reads, TCRdb lists one record per CDR3 protein. This table holds 300,000 to 400,000 distinct CDR3 sequences, 20% to 25% found once. The sequenced material came from blood, either unsorted or a sorted T cell fraction (not recorded which). These receptors all stem from a male donor with ankylosing spondylitis or in good health (not recorded which).

The rearrangement links TRBV7-9 to TRBJ2-7, with D hard to call. V was trimmed by 1 base and J by 9 bases, leaving 10 bases between them. Germline V gene lookup returns CDR1 SEHNR and CDR2 FQNEAQ (reference sequence). The CDR3 runs to 12 residues. CDR3 amino acids: CASSLEATGQYF. The CDR3 bases are TGTGCCAGCAGCTTAGAAGCGACGGGGCAGTACTTC.

This chain joins TRBV7-9 and TRBJ2-5; possibly TRBD2 for D (7 bases). Trimming took 4 bases from V and 3 from J, leaving 18 bases between them. The V gene's germline CDR1 is SEHNR and CDR2 FQNEAQ (reference sequence). The CDR3 loop spans 16 amino acids. CDR3 amino acids: CASSSFLGGAKETQYF. The CDR3 DNA follows: TGTGCCAGCAGCTCGTTTTTAGGGGGGGCCAAAGAGACCCAGTACTTC.

The rearrangement joins TRBV7-8 to TRBJ2-1; TRBD2 matches at 11 bases. Germline V gene lookup returns CDR1 SGHVS and CDR2 FQNEAQ. This CDR3 has 16 amino acids. V lost 3 bases and J lost 4; bases outside the gene matches: 5. The CDR3 loop reads CASSLLAGGGYNEQFF. In DNA form, the CDR3 reads TGTGCCAGCAGCTTGCTAGCGGGGGGCGGATACAATGAGCAGTTCTTC.

In its sample, this clonotype was seen a few times. The rearrangement links TRBV27 to TRBJ1-6, with D possibly matching TRBD1 (6 bases). The CDR3 has 14 amino acids. Germline V gives CDR1 MNHEY, CDR2 SMNVEV (reference sequence). Trimming pared 3 bases from V and 9 bases from J, leaving 12 bases between. CDR3 DNA sequence: TGTGCCAGCAGTTTGGAGGGGGTCGGTTCACCCCTCCACTTT. This gives the protein CASSLEGVGSPLHF.

The rearrangement links TRBV30 to TRBJ1-2, with D tentatively TRBD1 (5 bases). Trimming removed 4 bases at V and 4 bases at J, with 10 bases between. The CDR3 spans 12 residues. Germline-derived CDR1 and CDR2 are GTSNPN and SVGIG (reference sequence). The CDR3 nucleotides read TGTGCCTGGATCGCGGGGGGCTATGGCTACACCTTC. This codes for CAWIAGGYGYTF.

The gene calls are TRBV5-6 and TRBJ2-2; D unclear. Deletions cut 3 bases from V and 0 bases from J, with 6 bases between. The CDR3 has 14 amino acids. CDR1 is SGHDT, CDR2 YYEEEE, per germline. CDR3 nucleotides: TGTGCCAGCAGCTCCACACCGAACACCGGGGAGCTGTTTTTT. Protein sequence: CASSSTPNTGELFF.

The sample holds a few counts of this clonotype. This chain uses TRBV2 with TRBJ2-7, with D possibly TRBD2 on 5 matching bases. This CDR3 spans 14 amino acids. Germline V gene lookup returns CDR1 SNHLY and CDR2 FYNNEI. Trimming removed 7 bases from V and 3 bases from J, with 16 bases in between. The CDR3 sequence: CASTPTGRDYEQYF. The CDR3 bases are TGTGCCAGCACCCCGACGGGCCGGGACTACGAGCAGTACTTC.

The V call is TRBV15, the J call TRBJ2-7; D possibly corresponds to TRBD1 (6 bases). The CDR3 length is 13 residues. Germline CDR1 and CDR2: LNHNV and YYDKDF (reference sequence). V lost 8 bases to trimming and J lost 2 bases, with 13 bases between them. CDR3: CATGTGTTYEQYF. The DNA for the CDR3 is TGTGCCACCGGCACAGGGACCACCTACGAGCAGTACTTC.

The chain uses TRBV11-2 and TRBJ1-2; no clear D gene. The CDR3 runs to 15 residues. Germline loops: CDR1 SGHAT, CDR2 FQNNGV. V dropped 2 bases and J dropped 0 bases, with 10 bases sitting between them. Here the CDR3 reads CASSLPRSTNYGYTF. Here the CDR3 DNA reads TGTGCCAGCAGCTTACCCAGGTCTACTAACTATGGCTACACCTTC.

This chain connects TRBV29-1 to TRBJ2-3; 10 nucleotides align to TRBD2. Germline loops: CDR1 SQVTM, CDR2 ANQGSEA. The V segment lost 6 bases and the J segment 3 bases; nucleotides outside the gene matches: 3. This CDR3 region has 13 residues. CDR3 protein: CSVPGLATDTQYF. CDR3 nucleotides: TGCAGCGTCCCGGGACTAGCGACAGATACGCAGTATTTT.

As DNA, the CDR3 is TGTGCCAGCAGCCACGCGAGCACAGATACGCAGTATTTT. Amino acids: CASSHASTDTQYF. This rearrangement joins TRBV7-9 to TRBJ2-3, with no clear D. V was clipped by 5 bases and J by 0 bases, with 6 bases between them. There are 13 residues in the CDR3. Per the germline V gene, CDR1 is SEHNR and CDR2 is FQNEAQ (reference sequence).

This clonotype has more than one count but fewer than ten. V usage is TRBV29-1 and J usage is TRBJ2-7, with TRBD2 matching over 9 bases. From germline, CDR1 is SQVTM and CDR2 ANQGSEA. This CDR3 contains 14 residues. V was clipped by 3 bases and J by 4 bases; unmatched bases: 7. In DNA form, the CDR3 reads TGCAGCGTTGAGGGTAGCGGGGGAAGGTACGAGCAGTACTTC. The encoded protein is CSVEGSGGRYEQYF.

J is TRBJ2-1 and V is TRBV7-2, with TRBD1 identical over 7 bases. The CDR3 is 13 residues long. Germline CDR1 and CDR2: SGHTA and FQGNSA. Unmatched junction bases numbered 5, after V lost 5 bases and J lost 7 bases. This chain's CDR3 is CASSPATGNEQFF. The CDR3 bases are TGTGCCAGCAGCCCAGCGACAGGGAATGAGCAGTTCTTC.

This clonotype was found many times. This chain joins TRBV12-3 or TRBV12-4 and TRBJ2-5; D not resolved. The CDR3 has 11 residues. V lost 2 bases, J lost 5 bases, and 3 bases lay in between. DNA for the CDR3: TGTGCCAGCAGTTTAATGGAGACCCAGTACTTC. This encodes CASSLMETQYF.

The CDR3 protein is CASSQDRWRGPYNEQFF. In nucleotides, the CDR3 is TGCGCCAGCAGCCAAGATCGTTGGCGGGGGCCATACAATGAGCAGTTCTTC. The chain is built from TRBV4-1 and TRBJ2-1; D perhaps matches TRBD2 (7 bases). CDR1 MGHRA and CDR2 YSYEKL come from the germline V gene. The CDR3 sequence is 17 residues long. With 0 bases removed from V and 4 bases from J, the gap between germline ends came to 16 bases.

This chain links TRBV3-1 with TRBJ2-5; no reliable D call. Trimming removed 4 bases at V and 5 bases at J, with 8 bases between. The CDR3 has 12 amino acids. In germline, CDR1 is LGHDT, CDR2 YNNKEL (reference sequence). The CDR3 DNA reads TGTGCCAGCAGCCGTTCCTTTGAGACCCAGTACTTC. Its translation: CASSRSFETQYF.